Given below is one T cell receptor (beta chain) in context. In germline, CDR1 is SQVTM, CDR2 ANQGSEA. This CDR3 is 14 amino acids long. After removal of 7 bases from V and 1 base from J, the junction contained 5 bases not matched to a gene. The sample is drawn from a study of Tregs in tolerant kidney transplant recipients. Data came from immunoSEQ multiplex PCR; TCRdb stores just in-frame clones and leaves some out. This sample carries 92,000 or so clones, around 94% of them seen once, and the ten largest clones take roughly 5%. Thawed PBMCs were FACS-sorted into unstimulated CD4+CD25+CD127- regulatory T cells, CD4+CD25- non-regulatory cells, CD4 and CD8 cells.

The source of this sequence is a human donor in good health. Source material: CD8+ T cells from blood. This chain links TRBV29-1 with TRBJ2-1, with 9 nucleotides matching TRBD1. The CDR3 DNA reads as TGCAGCGAGTACAGGGGGCGATCCTACAATGAGCAGTTCTTC. Translation: CSEYRGRSYNEQFF.